This T cell receptor beta chain was captured by sequencing in a study of beta chain features in type 1 diabetes. Expressed TCRB transcripts were sequenced because the isolated RNA had all been reverse transcribed beforehand. Measured with immunoSEQ multiplex PCR; TCRdb has only the in-frame clones, and not every one. The sample holds about 260,000 clones, roughly 22% seen once. Points on this clone: What it binds is not known.

General study points: Across all four CD4+ subsets, people with type 1 diabetes showed modestly shorter TCRB CDR3s.

In germline, CDR1 is MDHEN, CDR2 SYDVKM. This CDR3 is 12 amino acids long. V was cut by 3 bases and J by 0 bases, with 2 bases left in between. The receptor comes from a woman in her forties with type 1 diabetes. What was sequenced was naive CD4+ T cells from blood. The rearrangement joins TRBV28 to TRBJ2-5, with D hard to call. The CDR3 reads CASSFDQETQYF. In DNA form, the CDR3 reads TGTGCCAGCAGTTTCGACCAAGAGACCCAGTACTTC.